This T cell receptor beta chain is from a study of blood T cell repertoires in COVID-19. Study-level information: PBMCs, B-cell-depleted T cells, or T cells provided the cDNA or gDNA that made up the material.

Germline V lookup: CDR1 SGHAT, CDR2 FQNNGV. The V gene lost 4 bases and the J gene lost 5 bases, with 9 bases spanning the gap. This CDR3 spans 13 amino acids. In assigning cohorts, the study relied on participant-reported clinical history. Here immunoSEQ multiplex PCR was the method, and the copy in TCRdb shows in-frame clones only, minus some. The profile shows 180,000 or so clones, roughly 84% of them singletons. The V and J genes are TRBV11-2 and TRBJ2-1; D not certain. Sequences were obtained from PBMCs or T cells enriched from blood (not recorded which). This clonotype was sampled from a woman aged 55-75 years who had recovered from COVID-19. The CDR3 nucleotides read TGTGCCAGCAGCTCTGCTAACCACAATGAGCAGTTCTTC. Protein sequence: CASSSANHNEQFF.